This is a list of T cell receptor beta chains from one sample in a study of shared clonotypes between healthy human individuals. Here immunoSEQ multiplex PCR was the method, and the copy in TCRdb shows in-frame clones only, minus some. The sample lists approximately 2,200,000 clones; about 92% were seen once. Source material: naive CD8+ T cells from PBMCs. Source of these receptors: a man in his late teens or twenties in good health. Some clones in this sample may be carry-over from other donors' samples. The CDR3 runs from the conserved cysteine through the conserved F or W. D genes are given only for firm matches. Size is omitted from some rows. Given values are once, few, many or a class for expanded clones.

J gene,D gene,clone size,V gene,CDR3 DNA,CDR3 protein
TRBJ2-7,TRBD2,.,TRBV27,TGTGCCAGCAGTCCCCGACTAGCGGGACACTACGAGCAGTACTTC,CASSPRLAGHYEQYF
TRBJ1-2,TRBD1,.,TRBV7-9,TGTGCCAGCAGCTTTGACGACAGGGGATTCTATGGCTACACCTTC,CASSFDDRGFYGYTF
TRBJ1-1,.,.,TRBV5-5,TGTGCCAGCAGCTTCCCTGGGACCACTGAAGCTTTCTTT,CASSFPGTTEAFF
TRBJ1-3,TRBD1,.,TRBV29-1,TGCAGCGTGAGACAGGGGGCAGGTGGAAACACCATATATTTT,CSVRQGAGGNTIYF
TRBJ2-1,TRBD2,.,TRBV19,TGTGCCAGTAGTCTTCAACCGGGACTAGCCGAGGATAGCCGTTACAATGAGCAGTTCTTC,CASSLQPGLAEDSRYNEQFF
TRBJ2-7,.,.,TRBV27,TGTGCCAGCAGTCTGCCGGGTCCCATCTCCGAGCAGTACTTC,CASSLPGPISEQYF
TRBJ2-1,TRBD2,.,TRBV5-1,TGCGCCAGCAGCGTCTTACTAGCGGGCCTCTACAATGAGCAGTTCTTC,CASSVLLAGLYNEQFF
TRBJ1-1,.,.,TRBV27,TGTGCCAGCAGTTCCGAACGAGTCACAGGGCCCACTGAAGCTTTCTTT,CASSSERVTGPTEAFF
TRBJ2-7,.,.,TRBV11-2,TGTGCCAGCAGCTTGGGCGGATCCTACGAGCAGTACTTC,CASSLGGSYEQYF
TRBJ2-1,TRBD2,.,TRBV27,TGTGCCAGCAGTTCCTTGTCTAGCGGCCTAAGAGAGCAGTTCTTC,CASSSLSSGLREQFF
TRBJ2-7,TRBD2,.,TRBV28,TGTGCCAGCAGTTTCAGACTAGCGGGATTCCGGGGCAACGAGCAGTACTTC,CASSFRLAGFRGNEQYF
TRBJ2-7,TRBD2,.,TRBV28,TGTGCCAGCAGTTTATTAACTAGCGGGAGTAACCACGAGCAGTACTTC,CASSLLTSGSNHEQYF
TRBJ2-3,.,.,TRBV28,TGTGCCAGCAGTTCAGGGGCCGATACGCAGTATTTT,CASSSGADTQYF
TRBJ2-7,TRBD1,.,TRBV5-6,TGTGCCAGCAGCTTGGAAGGGACAGAAGGCGAGCAGTACTTC,CASSLEGTEGEQYF
TRBJ2-3,.,once,TRBV28,TGTGCCAGCAGCAGGGCGACGGAAGCTAGCACAGATACGCAGTATTTT,CASSRATEASTDTQYF
TRBJ2-1,TRBD1,.,TRBV27,TGTGCCAGCAGTTTAGGGACAGGGGTCAATGAGCAGTTCTTC,CASSLGTGVNEQFF
TRBJ2-7,TRBD1,.,TRBV27,TGTGCCAGCAGTAGACCCGGGACAGGGGACCACGAGCAGTACTTC,CASSRPGTGDHEQYF
TRBJ2-1,TRBD2,.,TRBV9,TGTGCCAGCAGCGTCGGGAGGCCCAATGAGCAGTTCTTC,CASSVGRPNEQFF
TRBJ1-3,TRBD1,.,TRBV4-1,TGCGCCAGCAGCCAACCGGGACAGGGGTTCTCTGGAAACACCATATATTTT,CASSQPGQGFSGNTIYF
TRBJ1-2,.,.,TRBV4-1,TGCGCCAGCAGCCAAGGTGGCGGGAGCTACACCTTC,CASSQGGGSYTF
TRBJ2-2,.,.,TRBV7-2,TGTGCCAGCAGCTTCGGTTCGAGAACCGGGGAGCTGTTTTTT,CASSFGSRTGELFF
TRBJ1-2,.,.,TRBV2,TGTGCCAGCAGTGAGATGACAGCTGGCTATGGCTACACCTTC,CASSEMTAGYGYTF
TRBJ2-1,.,.,TRBV28,TGTGCCAGCAGCCTTACGGGGTATAGCTCCTACAATGAGCAGTTCTTC,CASSLTGYSSYNEQFF
TRBJ2-3,TRBD2,.,TRBV28,TGTGCCAGCAGTTTGGGACTAGCGGGTGACACAGATACGCAGTATTTT,CASSLGLAGDTDTQYF
TRBJ1-2,TRBD1,.,TRBV5-4,TGTGCCAGCAGCCGCTTTGGGGCAGGGGGTGACTATGGCTACACCTTC,CASSRFGAGGDYGYTF
TRBJ2-1,.,.,TRBV28,TGTGCCAGCAGATATATACGAACAGGGTCAATGAATGAGCAGTTCTTC,CASRYIRTGSMNEQFF
TRBJ2-7,.,.,TRBV18,TGTGCCAGCTCACCACCTGATGGGGTTCCCTACGAGCAGTACTTC,CASSPPDGVPYEQYF
TRBJ1-1,.,.,TRBV15,TGTGCCACCTGGGGGGGAGGCACTGAAGCTTTCTTT,CATWGGGTEAFF
TRBJ2-7,.,.,TRBV6-1,TGTGCCAGCAGTGAAGGTGGTCAGCTACTCTACGAGCAGTACTTC,CASSEGGQLLYEQYF
TRBJ2-7,.,.,TRBV28,TGTGCCAGCAGTGGAGGGCCGTCCTACGAGCAGTACTTC,CASSGGPSYEQYF
TRBJ2-3,TRBD2,.,TRBV7-2,TGTGCCAGCAGCGTAACTAGCGGGACGGCCACAGATACGCAGTATTTT,CASSVTSGTATDTQYF
TRBJ1-5,.,.,TRBV4-1,TGCGCCAGCAGCCGGGGAAGGGGCACCAATCAGCCCCAGCATTTT,CASSRGRGTNQPQHF
TRBJ1-1,.,.,TRBV6-4,TGTGCCAGCAAGGCCAGGACGAACACTGAAGCTTTCTTT,CASKARTNTEAFF
TRBJ2-3,TRBD2,.,TRBV9,TGTGCCAGCAGCGCAGCGGGAGATCCAGATACGCAGTATTTT,CASSAAGDPDTQYF
TRBJ2-1,TRBD2,.,TRBV7-9,TGTGCCAGCAGGGCCGGGACTAGCGGTATAGGGGAGCAGTTCTTC,CASRAGTSGIGEQFF
TRBJ2-2,TRBD2,.,TRBV4-2,TGTGCCAGCAGCCAAGACGAGCTAGCGGGATGGGGGACCGGGGAGCTGTTTTTT,CASSQDELAGWGTGELFF
TRBJ1-5,.,.,TRBV19,TGTGCCAGTAGTATCTGGGTGGGGGACATCGGGGATCATTATAGCAATCAGCCCCAGCATTTT,CASSIWVGDIGDHYSNQPQHF
TRBJ1-5,.,few,TRBV7-6,TGTGCCAGCAGCTTAGACGGTAGCAATCAGCCCCAGCATTTT,CASSLDGSNQPQHF
TRBJ2-3,.,.,TRBV9,TGTGCCAGCAGCCCCCAAAGTGCTTTCACAGATACGCAGTATTTT,CASSPQSAFTDTQYF
TRBJ2-1,TRBD2,.,TRBV27,TGTGCCAGCAGTCCCCGAATACTAGCGGGAGTCTCAAATGAGCAGTTCTTC,CASSPRILAGVSNEQFF
TRBJ2-7,.,.,TRBV5-5,TGTGCCAGCAGCCCGACTTTGAGCCAAGAGCAGTACTTC,CASSPTLSQEQYF
TRBJ2-7,.,.,TRBV11-2,TGTGCCAGCAGCTTAGATAGATTCCAGGAGTACTTC,CASSLDRFQEYF
TRBJ1-2,.,.,TRBV6-5,TGTGCCAGCAGTAGTACAGTTAACTATGGCTACACCTTC,CASSSTVNYGYTF
TRBJ2-7,.,once,TRBV27,TGTGCCAGCAGTTTGGCGAGGGGGGGTAGGACCTACGAGCAGTACTTC,CASSLARGGRTYEQYF
TRBJ1-1,.,few,TRBV27,TGTGCCAGCAGTTTAAGGGGCAGTGACACTGAAGCTTTCTTT,CASSLRGSDTEAFF
TRBJ2-2,.,.,TRBV19,TGTGCCAGTAGTACCGGGACCGTCAGCGGGGAGCTGTTTTTT,CASSTGTVSGELFF
TRBJ1-2,.,once,TRBV7-9,TGTGCCAGCAGCTTAGGGCTACCTTATGGCTACACCTTC,CASSLGLPYGYTF
TRBJ2-1,TRBD2,.,TRBV9,TGTGCCAGCCAGCCCTCGGCTAGCGGGAGGGATGAGCAGTTCTTC,CASQPSASGRDEQFF